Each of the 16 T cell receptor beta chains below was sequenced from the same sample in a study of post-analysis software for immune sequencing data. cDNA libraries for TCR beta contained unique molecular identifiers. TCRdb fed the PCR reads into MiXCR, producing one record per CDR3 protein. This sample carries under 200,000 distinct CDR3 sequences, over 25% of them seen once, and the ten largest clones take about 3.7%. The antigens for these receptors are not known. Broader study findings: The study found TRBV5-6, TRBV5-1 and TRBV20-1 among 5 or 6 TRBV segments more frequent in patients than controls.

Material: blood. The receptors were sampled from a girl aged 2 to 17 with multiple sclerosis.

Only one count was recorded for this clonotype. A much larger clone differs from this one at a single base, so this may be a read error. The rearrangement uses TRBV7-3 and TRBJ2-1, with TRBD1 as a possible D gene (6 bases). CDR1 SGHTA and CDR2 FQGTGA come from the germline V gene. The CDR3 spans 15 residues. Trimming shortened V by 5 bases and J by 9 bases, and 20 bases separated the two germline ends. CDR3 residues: CASSDPGHRSGEQFF. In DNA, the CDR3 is TGTGCCAGCAGCGACCCGGGACACCGCTCGGGTGAGCAGTTCTTC.

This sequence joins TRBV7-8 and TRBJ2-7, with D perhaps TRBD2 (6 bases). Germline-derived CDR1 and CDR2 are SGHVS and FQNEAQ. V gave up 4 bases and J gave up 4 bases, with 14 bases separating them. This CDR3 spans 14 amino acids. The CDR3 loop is CASSWAGAGYEQYF. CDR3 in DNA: TGTGCCAGCAGCTGGGCGGGCGCGGGGTACGAGCAGTACTTC.

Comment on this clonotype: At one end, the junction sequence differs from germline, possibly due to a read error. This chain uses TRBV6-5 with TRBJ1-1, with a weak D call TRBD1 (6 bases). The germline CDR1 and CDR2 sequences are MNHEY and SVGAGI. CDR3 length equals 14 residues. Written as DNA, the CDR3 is TGTGCCGGCAGTTACGAGACAGGGAACACTGAAGCTTTCTTT. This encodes CAGSYETGNTEAFF.

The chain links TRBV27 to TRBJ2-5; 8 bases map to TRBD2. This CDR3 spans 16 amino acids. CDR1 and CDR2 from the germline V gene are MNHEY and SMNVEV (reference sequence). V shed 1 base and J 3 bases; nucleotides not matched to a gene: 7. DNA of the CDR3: TGTGCCAGCAGTTTATGGGGACTAGTGGATAAAGAGACCCAGTACTTC. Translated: CASSLWGLVDKETQYF.

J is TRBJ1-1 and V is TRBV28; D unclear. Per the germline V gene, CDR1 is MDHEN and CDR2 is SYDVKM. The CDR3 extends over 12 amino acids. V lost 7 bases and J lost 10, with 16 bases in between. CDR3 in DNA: TGTGCCAGCACCCGAGTGGAGGGTAGAGCTTTCTTT. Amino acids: CASTRVEGRAFF. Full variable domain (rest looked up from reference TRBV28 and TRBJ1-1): DVKVTQSSRYLVKRTGEKVFLECVQDMDHENMFWYRQDPGLGLRLIYFSYDVKMKEKGDIPEGYSVSREKKERFSLILESASTNQTSMYLCASTRVEGRAFFGQGTRLTVV.

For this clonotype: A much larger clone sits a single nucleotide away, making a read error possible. The CDR3 bases are TGCAGGGGCAGACTAGACTCCTACGAGCAGTACTTC. It yields the protein CRGRLDSYEQYF. J is TRBJ2-7 and V is TRBV20-1, with D perhaps matching TRBD2 (6 bases). Germline V gives CDR1 DFQATT, CDR2 SNEGSKA (reference sequence). The CDR3 spans 12 residues.

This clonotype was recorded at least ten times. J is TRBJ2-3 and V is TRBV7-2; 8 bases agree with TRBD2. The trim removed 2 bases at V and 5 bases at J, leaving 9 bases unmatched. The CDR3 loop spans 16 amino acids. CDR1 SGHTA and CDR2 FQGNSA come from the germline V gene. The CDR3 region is CASSLSTGGAQDTQYF. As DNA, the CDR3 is TGTGCCAGCAGCTTAAGCACGGGGGGGGCCCAAGATACGCAGTATTTT.

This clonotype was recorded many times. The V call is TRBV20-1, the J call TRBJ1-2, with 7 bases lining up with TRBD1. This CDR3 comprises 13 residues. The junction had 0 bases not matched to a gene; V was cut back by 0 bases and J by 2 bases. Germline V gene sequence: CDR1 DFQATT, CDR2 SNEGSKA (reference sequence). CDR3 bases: TGCAGTGCTAGAGAAGGGGGCAACTATGGCTACACCTTC. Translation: CSAREGGNYGYTF.

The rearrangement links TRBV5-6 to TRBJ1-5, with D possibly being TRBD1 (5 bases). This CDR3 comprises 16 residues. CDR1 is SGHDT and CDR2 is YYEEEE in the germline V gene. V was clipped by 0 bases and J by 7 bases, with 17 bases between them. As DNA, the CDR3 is TGTGCCAGCAGCTTGGGTGGGGCTAGTAGTCGACAGCCCCAGCATTTT. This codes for CASSLGGASSRQPQHF.

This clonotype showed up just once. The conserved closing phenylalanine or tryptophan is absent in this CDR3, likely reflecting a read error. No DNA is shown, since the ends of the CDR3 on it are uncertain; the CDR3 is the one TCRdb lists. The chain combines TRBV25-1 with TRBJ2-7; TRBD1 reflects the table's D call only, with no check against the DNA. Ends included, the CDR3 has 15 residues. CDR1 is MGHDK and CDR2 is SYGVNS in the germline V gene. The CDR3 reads CASSVSGTASYERYI.

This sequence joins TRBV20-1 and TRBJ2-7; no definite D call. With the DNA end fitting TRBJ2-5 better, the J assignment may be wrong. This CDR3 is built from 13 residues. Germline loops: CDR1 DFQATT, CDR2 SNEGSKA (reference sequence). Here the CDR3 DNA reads TGCAGTGCCCCCCTGACAAGAGAAGAGACCCAGTACTTC. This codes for CSAPLTREETQYF.

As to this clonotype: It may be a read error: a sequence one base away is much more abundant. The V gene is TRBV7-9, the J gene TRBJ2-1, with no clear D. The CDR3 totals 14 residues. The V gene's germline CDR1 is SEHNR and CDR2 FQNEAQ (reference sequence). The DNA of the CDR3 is TGTACCAGCAGCTTAGGTGGTCTCCGTAATGAGCAGTTCTTC. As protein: CTSSLGGLRNEQFF.

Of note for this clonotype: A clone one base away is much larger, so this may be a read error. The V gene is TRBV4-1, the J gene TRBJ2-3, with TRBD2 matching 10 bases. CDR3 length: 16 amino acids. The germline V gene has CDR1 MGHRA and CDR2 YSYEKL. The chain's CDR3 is CASSPRAGGRTVTQYF. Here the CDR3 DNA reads TGCGCCAGCAGCCCACGAGCGGGGGGGCGGACAGTTACGCAGTATTTT.

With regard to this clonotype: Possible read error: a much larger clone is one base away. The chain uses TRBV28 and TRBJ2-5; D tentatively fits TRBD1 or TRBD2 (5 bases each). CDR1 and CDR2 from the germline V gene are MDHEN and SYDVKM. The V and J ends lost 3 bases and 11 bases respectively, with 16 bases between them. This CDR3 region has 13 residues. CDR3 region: CASSFGANYGQYF. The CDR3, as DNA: TGTGCCAGCAGTTTCGGGGCAAACTACGGGCAGTACTTC.

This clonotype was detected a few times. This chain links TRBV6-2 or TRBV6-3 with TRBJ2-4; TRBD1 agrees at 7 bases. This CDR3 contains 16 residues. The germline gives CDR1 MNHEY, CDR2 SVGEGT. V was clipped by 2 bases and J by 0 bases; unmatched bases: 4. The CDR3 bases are TGTGCCAGCAGTTACGAGGGGACAGTAGCCAAAAACATTCAGTACTTC. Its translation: CASSYEGTVAKNIQYF.

The CDR3 reads CASSGQGMNTEAFF. For the CDR3, the DNA is TGCGCCAGCAGCGGGCAGGGGATGAACACTGAAGCTTTCTTT. The V call is TRBV5-1, the J call TRBJ1-1; maybe TRBD1 (6 bases). The V gene lost 4 bases and the J gene lost 0 bases, with 10 bases spanning the gap. This CDR3 comprises 14 residues. From germline, CDR1 is SGHRS and CDR2 YFSETQ.